A single sample is the source of the 8 T cell receptor beta chains below, sequenced in a study of OX40 agonist ivuxolimab in advanced cancers. Profiling relied on immunoSEQ multiplex PCR, and the TCRdb table lists in-frame clones only, not all of them. The sample yields about 28,000 clones, roughly 87% seen once. This specimen was CD4+ or CD8+ T cells sorted from blood, taken in a trial of the OX40 agonist ivuxolimab. The receptors here all came from an adult with an advanced solid tumor such as melanoma, head and neck, liver or kidney cancer.

The CDR3 sequence is CASSLIGETGELFF. CDR3 sequence (DNA): TGTGCCAGCAGCTTGATCGGAGAAACCGGGGAGCTGTTTTTT. This rearrangement joins TRBV5-4 to TRBJ2-2; no reliable D call. V dropped 1 base and J dropped 5 bases, with 9 bases sitting between them. The CDR3 has 14 residues. Germline lookup yields CDR1 SGHNT and CDR2 YYREEE (reference sequence). Full variable domain (missing parts from reference TRBV5-4 and TRBJ2-2): ETGVTQSPTHLIKTRGQQVTLRCSSQSGHNTVSWYQQALGQGPQFIFQYYREEENGRGNFPPRFSGLQFPNYSSELNVNALELDDSALYLCASSLIGETGELFFGEGSRLTVL.

The chain uses TRBV28 and TRBJ2-2; 8 bases match TRBD2. Unmatched junction bases numbered 0, after V lost 1 base and J lost 5 bases. The CDR3 length is 14 residues. Per germline, CDR1 MDHEN and CDR2 SYDVKM. CDR3 sequence reads: CASSLSGGTGELFF. The CDR3 DNA reads as TGTGCCAGCAGTTTATCGGGGGGGACCGGGGAGCTGTTTTTT.

The V call is TRBV4-3, the J call TRBJ2-1; 7 positions match TRBD2. The CDR3 covers 15 residues. Germline lookup yields CDR1 LGHNA and CDR2 YSLEER. The ends lost 4 bases at V and 3 bases at J; junction bases unmatched: 6. CDR3 in DNA: TGCGCCAGCAGCCGACTAGCCGAAATCTACAATGAGCAGTTCTTC. Its translation is CASSRLAEIYNEQFF.

CDR3 sequence: CASSLDTGELFF. The DNA for the CDR3 is TGCGCCAGCAGCCTAGACACCGGGGAGCTGTTTTTT. The V and J genes are TRBV5-1 and TRBJ2-2; D call uncertain. V lost 4 bases and J 3 bases, leaving 4 bases between the germline ends. The germline CDR1 and CDR2 sequences are SGHRS and YFSETQ. The CDR3 length is 12 residues.

This sequence joins TRBV5-1 and TRBJ2-1; possibly TRBD2 for D (6 bases). The ends were cut back, 4 bases at V and 3 bases at J, with 8 bases in the middle. The CDR3 extends over 13 amino acids. Germline CDR1 and CDR2: SGHRS and YFSETQ. CDR3 nucleotide sequence: TGCGCCAGCAGCCCCGGGGGCTACAATGAGCAGTTCTTC. This encodes CASSPGGYNEQFF.

The V call is TRBV19, the J call TRBJ2-2; D ambiguous. This CDR3 contains 15 residues. Germline V gene lookup returns CDR1 LNHDA and CDR2 SQIVND (reference sequence). Between the trimmed V and J ends, which lost 3 bases and 8 bases, there was a span of 16 bases. The CDR3 protein is CASSMVVVLLGELFF. CDR3 nucleotides: TGTGCCAGTAGTATGGTAGTGGTTCTTTTGGGGGAGCTGTTTTTT.

The J gene is TRBJ2-2, the V gene TRBV9; D unclear. Trimming removed 3 bases at V and 5 bases at J, with 5 bases between. Germline CDR1 reads SGDLS; CDR2 reads YYNGEE. This CDR3 has 12 amino acids. CDR3 loop: CASSGVTGELFF. The CDR3 DNA is TGTGCCAGCAGCGGGGTGACCGGGGAGCTGTTTTTT.

The chain uses TRBV29-1 and TRBJ2-7; no firm D call. Germline lookup yields CDR1 SQVTM and CDR2 ANQGSEA. This CDR3 is built from 11 residues. V lost 7 bases and J lost 2, with 9 bases in between. The CDR3 reads CSAGVAYEQYF. The CDR3 coding sequence is TGCAGCGCCGGAGTGGCCTACGAGCAGTACTTC.